This entry features one TCR beta chain sequence. Its antigen remains unidentified. These data come from a study of vaccination effects on CD4 cells after COVID-19. Findings and limits, study-wide: Mainly new vaccine-induced clones made up the post-vaccine spike-reactive clones in convalescents.

The CDR3 consists of 17 residues. The V end was cut by 5 bases, the J end by 0 bases, with 18 bases between. The germline gives CDR1 SGHRS, CDR2 YFSETQ. Measured with immunoSEQ multiplex PCR; TCRdb has only the in-frame clones, and not every one. The sample records around 37,000 clones, around 78% being singletons. Antigen-specific CD4+ T cells were expanded with viral peptide pools in the ViraFEST assay before sequencing. Subsequent to a culture period of less than twelve days, CD4+ T cells were isolated. Documented for the person is a PCR-confirmed SARS-CoV-2 infection occurring between March and December 2020. Both day 3 and day 7 saw half the medium replaced with IL-2 medium.

The source was CD4+ T cells from PBMCs cultured with a peptide pool, collected before COVID-19 vaccination. This TCR was sampled from a human donor who had a prior SARS-CoV-2 infection. This sequence joins TRBV5-1 and TRBJ2-1; the D gene is possibly TRBD2 (6 bases). The CDR3: CASSSHTSSSSYNEQFF. In nucleotides, the CDR3 is TGCGCCAGCAGTTCTCACACTAGCTCGAGCTCCTACAATGAGCAGTTCTTC.